This T cell receptor (beta chain) was sequenced in a study of response to subunit inactivated influenza vaccine. Each CDR3 protein gets one entry after TCRdb re-called the RT-PCR reads with MiXCR. This table holds about half a million distinct CDR3 sequences, 25% found once. Overall study results and limits: Authors proposed each seasonal influenza vaccination draws in few new T cells.

To note about this clonotype: Its cognate antigen is unknown.

Germline V lookup: CDR1 MNHNS, CDR2 SASEGT. The CDR3 totals 15 residues. Trimming removed 6 bases from V and 2 bases from J; junction bases left unmatched: 2. The origin of this receptor is a man aged 50-60 years who received an inactivated influenza vaccine. The gene calls are TRBV6-1 and TRBJ2-1; 12 nucleotides agree with TRBD2. The material sequenced was CD4+ T cells sorted from PBMCs, taken 4 to 6 days after vaccination. CDR3 region: CASSGLAGTYNEQFF. CDR3 nucleotide sequence: TGTGCCAGCAGCGGACTAGCGGGAACCTACAATGAGCAGTTCTTC.